One sample yielded the 18 T cell receptor beta chains listed below, sequenced in a study of blood T cell repertoires in COVID-19. Here immunoSEQ multiplex PCR was the method, and the copy in TCRdb shows in-frame clones only, minus some. In the table there are 150,000 to 200,000 clones, 80% to 85% of which are singletons. The sequenced material came from peripheral blood. These TCRs come from a human donor with acute or convalescent COVID-19. The donor label of this sample is uncertain.

Regarding this clone: Different DNA sequences within this sample yield the same CDR3. The chain uses TRBV29-1 and TRBJ1-1; TRBD1 matches 7 bases. The CDR3 covers 13 residues. In germline, CDR1 is SQVTM, CDR2 ANQGSEA. The V segment lost 6 bases and the J segment 5 bases; nucleotides outside the gene matches: 9. CDR3 loop: CSVGTGDGTEAFF. In DNA form, the CDR3 reads TGCAGCGTCGGAACAGGGGATGGGACTGAAGCTTTCTTT.

The V gene is TRBV5-1, the J gene TRBJ1-1, with D possibly matching TRBD1 (6 bases). CDR3 length: 14 residues. The ends were cut back, 2 bases at V and 4 bases at J, with 12 bases in the middle. Germline CDR1 reads SGHRS; CDR2 reads YFSETQ. The CDR3 nucleotides read TGCGCCAGCAGCTTTCAGGGGAGTGGCACTGAAGCTTTCTTT. Translating gives CASSFQGSGTEAFF.

This clone was found once. Other DNA sequences within the sample encode an identical CDR3. The chain uses TRBV6-1 and TRBJ1-1, with D tentatively TRBD1 (6 bases). V was clipped by 2 bases and J by 4 bases, with 8 bases between them. Germline assignment: CDR1 MNHNS and CDR2 SASEGT. This CDR3 has 13 residues. CDR3 protein: CASSELGGTEAFF. In nucleotides, the CDR3 is TGTGCCAGCAGTGAATTAGGGGGCACTGAAGCTTTCTTT.

At least ten counts were recorded for this clone. This chain connects TRBV7-2 to TRBJ2-6, with D tentatively TRBD1 (6 bases). V gave up 6 bases and J gave up 1 base, with 10 bases separating them. The CDR3 has 15 amino acids. Per the germline V gene, CDR1 is SGHTA and CDR2 is FQGNSA. The chain's CDR3 is CASRLQGSGANVLTF. The CDR3 coding sequence is TGTGCCAGCAGATTACAGGGTTCTGGGGCCAACGTCCTGACTTTC.

This CDR3 is CASSEDAYYPRSYNEQFF. The CDR3, as DNA: TGTGCCAGCAGTGAAGACGCGTACTACCCTAGGTCCTACAATGAGCAGTTCTTC. This chain connects TRBV2 to TRBJ2-1; D gene uncertain. The CDR3 runs 18 residues. CDR1 is SNHLY and CDR2 is FYNNEI in the germline V gene. Trimming shortened V by 1 base and J by 1 base, and 17 bases separated the two germline ends.

The chain uses TRBV7-8 and TRBJ2-7; D gene unclear. Germline lookup yields CDR1 SGHVS and CDR2 FQNEAQ. The length of the CDR3 is 14 residues. Trimming cost V 1 base and J 0 bases, with 7 bases left between them. Here the CDR3 reads CASSLGHDSYEQYF. The CDR3 nucleotides read TGTGCCAGCAGCTTAGGACACGACTCCTACGAGCAGTACTTC.

J is TRBJ2-3 and V is TRBV4-2; 8 positions agree with TRBD2. The CDR3 is 17 residues long. Per the germline V gene, CDR1 is LGHNA and CDR2 is YNFKEQ. V lost 4 bases, J lost 2 bases, and 11 bases stayed unmatched. The CDR3 DNA reads as TGTGCCAGCAGCCGCCCAAGAAGCGGGGGCCACACAGATACGCAGTATTTT. Its translation is CASSRPRSGGHTDTQYF.

As for this clone: Mismatch with germline at one junction end may stem from a read error. The V call is TRBV5-1, the J call TRBJ2-7; 8 positions match TRBD1. CDR1 and CDR2 (germline): SGHRS, YFSETQ. The CDR3 consists of 15 residues. As DNA, the CDR3 is TGCGCCAGCAGCGAATCCAGGGGGCGTGGAGCCCAAGCCCACTTC. It codes for CASSESRGRGAQAHF. Based on the CDR3 plus reference TRBV5-1 and TRBJ2-7, the full variable domain is KAGVTQTPRYLIKTRGQQVTLSCSPISGHRSVSWYQQTPGQGLQFLFEYFSETQRNKGNFPGRFSGRQFSNSRSEMNVSTLELGDSALYLCASSESRGRGAQAHFGPGTRLTVT.

J is TRBJ2-3 and V is TRBV9; perhaps TRBD2 as D (6 bases). V was pared by 3 bases and J by 1 base, with 9 bases between. This CDR3 is 14 amino acids long. Germline V gene sequence: CDR1 SGDLS, CDR2 YYNGEE. The CDR3 nucleotides read TGTGCCAGCAGCGCCCCTAGCGGCACAGATACGCAGTATTTT. It specifies CASSAPSGTDTQYF.

V usage is TRBV6-1 and J usage is TRBJ1-5; a weak D match, TRBD1 (6 bases). Trimming removed 4 bases at V and 3 bases at J, with 16 bases between. This CDR3 spans 16 amino acids. The V gene's germline CDR1 is MNHNS and CDR2 SASEGT. CDR3 coding DNA: TGTGCCAGCAGTGGCCCAGGGGTGGCACACAATCAGCCCCAGCATTTT. Its protein is CASSGPGVAHNQPQHF.

The V gene is TRBV7-3, the J gene TRBJ2-6; the D gene is possibly TRBD1 (5 bases). V gave up 2 bases and J gave up 0 bases, with 11 bases separating them. CDR1 and CDR2 from the germline V gene are SGHTA and FQGTGA. The CDR3 contains 17 residues. In DNA form, the CDR3 reads TGTGCCAGCAGCTTACAGACGGACAACTCTGGGGCCAACGTCCTGACTTTC. Translated: CASSLQTDNSGANVLTF.

The gene calls are TRBV11-2 and TRBJ2-7; D might be TRBD2 (6 bases). The germline CDR1 and CDR2 sequences are SGHAT and FQNNGV. Trimming took 1 base from V and 2 from J, leaving 18 bases between them. The CDR3 sequence is 17 residues long. In nucleotides, the CDR3 is TGTGCCAGCAGCTTAGTTTTCAGCGAGGAGGGAACCTACGAGCAGTACTTC. Translation gives CASSLVFSEEGTYEQYF.

A remark on this clone: The sample holds other DNA sequences that translate to the same CDR3. The chain carries TRBV5-1 and TRBJ1-1; D is possibly TRBD1 (5 bases). Germline V lookup: CDR1 SGHRS, CDR2 YFSETQ. Deletions cut 3 bases from V and 1 base from J, with 13 bases between. CDR3 length: 15 residues. The CDR3 sequence is CASSSSGTGNTEAFF. CDR3 bases: TGCGCCAGCAGCTCTTCAGGGACTGGGAACACTGAAGCTTTCTTT.

The genes are TRBV11-3 and TRBJ1-1; D is possibly TRBD1 (6 bases). Trimming removed 0 bases at V and 4 bases at J, with 9 bases between. The CDR3 is 14 amino acids. Looked up from germline, CDR1 is SGHNT and CDR2 is YENEEA. CDR3 DNA: TGTGCCAGCAGCTTAGAAGCGGGGGCCACTGAAGCTTTCTTT. This sequence encodes CASSLEAGATEAFF.

The V gene is TRBV7-2, the J gene TRBJ1-3; 8 nucleotides agree with TRBD1. This CDR3 has 17 residues. Germline CDR1 and CDR2: SGHTA and FQGNSA. After removal of 5 bases from V and 4 bases from J, the junction contained 13 bases not matched to a gene. CDR3 protein: CASSPHAWTGSGNTIYF. In DNA form, the CDR3 reads TGTGCCAGCAGCCCCCACGCTTGGACAGGGTCGGGAAACACCATATATTTT. Supplemented by reference TRBV7-2 and TRBJ1-3, the full variable domain reads GAGVSQSPSNKVTEKGKDVELRCDPISGHTALYWYRQSLGQGLEFLIYFQGNSAPDKSGLPSDRFSAERTGGSVSTLTIQRTQQEDSAVYLCASSPHAWTGSGNTIYFGEGSWLTVV.

As concerns this clone: One base away lies a much larger clone, so this may be a sequencing read error. The genes are TRBV11-3 and TRBJ1-3; tentative D call: TRBD1 (6 bases). The V gene's germline CDR1 is SGHNT and CDR2 YENEEA. V was trimmed by 0 bases and J by 0 bases, leaving 12 bases between them. The CDR3 has 17 residues. CDR3 DNA sequence: TGTGCCAGCAGCTTAGAGCGAATAGGGGGCTCTGGAAACACCATATATTTT. Translation: CASSLERIGGSGNTIYF.

The rearrangement uses TRBV9 and TRBJ2-5, with D possibly TRBD2 on 7 matching bases. Between the trimmed V and J ends, which lost 1 base and 0 bases, there was a span of 10 bases. The CDR3 is 15 residues long. CDR1 is SGDLS and CDR2 is YYNGEE in the germline V gene. CDR3 sequence reads: CASSVRGGDQETQYF. CDR3 sequence (DNA): TGTGCCAGCAGCGTAAGGGGGGGGGACCAAGAGACCCAGTACTTC.

This sequence joins TRBV28 and TRBJ1-6, with D unclear. The V and J ends lost 6 bases and 0 bases respectively, with 12 bases between them. Germline CDR1 is MDHEN and CDR2 is SYDVKM. The CDR3 loop spans 16 amino acids. CDR3 protein: CASSTGVSSYNSPLHF. The CDR3 DNA reads as TGTGCCAGCAGCACCGGGGTGAGCTCCTATAATTCACCCCTCCACTTT.